A selection of T cell receptor beta chains follows, all from one sample in a study of shared clonotypes between healthy human individuals. This table comes from immunoSEQ multiplex PCR, and its TCRdb copy is limited to in-frame clones, with some not included. The sample records hundreds of thousands of clones, around 72% being singletons. Sequenced sample: memory CD4+ T cells sorted from blood. These receptors originate from a woman aged 25-40 years in good health. Each CDR3 is given with its conserved first and last residue. A D gene is named only where the DNA matches it firmly. Size tells how often a clone was seen (once, few, many) or the class of an expanded clone, and some rows leave it out.

J: TRBJ2-1; D: TRBD2; V: TRBV4-1; size: -; length: 15; DNA: TGCGCCAGCAGCGCACTAGCGGGATCCCAAAATGAGCAGTTCTTC; CDR3: CASSALAGSQNEQFF
J: TRBJ2-1; D: TRBD2; V: TRBV14; size: few; length: 17; DNA: TGTGCCAGCAGCCTTGGGACTAGCGGGAGCTCCTACAATGAGCAGTTCTTC; CDR3: CASSLGTSGSSYNEQFF
J: TRBJ1-1; D: TRBD1; V: TRBV4-1; size: -; length: 16; DNA: TGCGCCAGCAGCCCAGGGCTGATTGGACAGGTCACTGAAGCTTTCTTT; CDR3: CASSPGLIGQVTEAFF
J: TRBJ2-5; D: -; V: TRBV25-1; size: few; length: 14; DNA: TGTGCCAGCAGTCCCCTCAGGGGCCAAGAGACCCAGTACTTC; CDR3: CASSPLRGQETQYF
J: TRBJ2-7; D: -; V: TRBV28; size: few; length: 11; DNA: TGTGCCAGCACCACCGGCGGGGAGCAGTACTTC; CDR3: CASTTGGEQYF
J: TRBJ1-2; D: -; V: TRBV5-5; size: -; length: 12; DNA: TGTGCCAGCAGCTTGGGCGGGGCAGGCTACACCTTC; CDR3: CASSLGGAGYTF
J: TRBJ2-7; D: -; V: TRBV15; size: few; length: 15; DNA: TGTGCCCTCCCGCAGGTGATTCTTAAGCCCTACGAGCAGTACTTC; CDR3: CALPQVILKPYEQYF
J: TRBJ1-1; D: -; V: TRBV5-1; size: -; length: 14; DNA: TGCGCCAGCAGCTTCATGGACAAGAACACTGAAGCTTTCTTT; CDR3: CASSFMDKNTEAFF
J: TRBJ1-5; D: TRBD1; V: TRBV19; size: -; length: 17; DNA: TGTGCCAGTACCCGACAGGGGTTGGGGTATAGCAATCAGCCCCAGCATTTT; CDR3: CASTRQGLGYSNQPQHF
J: TRBJ2-7; D: TRBD1; V: TRBV11-1; size: -; length: 14; DNA: TGTGCCAGCAGCCTCAGGGGGTCCCCTTACGAGCAGTACTTC; CDR3: CASSLRGSPYEQYF
J: TRBJ2-6; D: -; V: TRBV7-2; size: -; length: 15; DNA: TGTGCCAGCAGCGAGCAGGGGTCTGGGGCCAACGTCCTGACTTTC; CDR3: CASSEQGSGANVLTF
J: TRBJ1-1; D: TRBD1; V: TRBV29-1; size: -; length: 15; DNA: TGCAGCGTTGAAAAGTGGGACAGGGGGCTGGTTGAAGCTTTCTTT; CDR3: CSVEKWDRGLVEAFF
J: TRBJ1-5; D: -; V: TRBV19; size: -; length: 16; DNA: TGTGCCAGTAGCAGGCGGCCGGAAAGTAGCAATCAGCCCCAGCATTTT; CDR3: CASSRRPESSNQPQHF
J: TRBJ2-7; D: -; V: TRBV7-9; size: -; length: 11; DNA: TGTGCCAGCAGCTTTTCGGGAGAGCAGTACTTC; CDR3: CASSFSGEQYF
J: TRBJ2-5; D: TRBD1; V: TRBV15; size: -; length: 14; DNA: TGTGCCACCTCAAAGGGACAGGAGGTGGAGACCCAGTACTTC; CDR3: CATSKGQEVETQYF
J: TRBJ2-1; D: -; V: TRBV19; size: -; length: 13; DNA: TGTGCCACCCGAGCTGAGGATACAGGGGAGCAGTTCTTC; CDR3: CATRAEDTGEQFF
J: TRBJ2-1; D: TRBD1; V: TRBV28; size: -; length: 16; DNA: TGTGCCAGCAGTTCCTTCGGACAGGGGGCCGGGAATGAGCAGTTCTTC; CDR3: CASSSFGQGAGNEQFF
J: TRBJ1-4; D: TRBD1; V: TRBV11-2; size: few; length: 14; DNA: TGTGCCAGCAGCGAGACAGGGGTGGATGAAAAACTGTTTTTT; CDR3: CASSETGVDEKLFF
J: TRBJ1-1; D: -; V: TRBV18; size: few; length: 14; DNA: TGTGCCAGCTCACCACCGGGGGGCGGCACTGAAGCTTTCTTT; CDR3: CASSPPGGGTEAFF
J: TRBJ2-7; D: -; V: TRBV6-1; size: -; length: 14; DNA: TGTGCCAGCATTTCCAACACCAGGGGTGGCGAGCAGTACTTC; CDR3: CASISNTRGGEQYF
J: TRBJ2-3; D: -; V: TRBV28; size: -; length: 14; DNA: TGTGCCAGCAGTCACGTGATCGGCGCAGATACGCAGTATTTT; CDR3: CASSHVIGADTQYF
J: TRBJ1-1; D: TRBD1; V: TRBV18; size: -; length: 15; DNA: TGTGCCAGCTCACCACAGGGGGCGGTGAACACTGAAGCTTTCTTT; CDR3: CASSPQGAVNTEAFF
J: TRBJ2-3; D: TRBD1; V: TRBV7-9; size: -; length: 15; DNA: TGTGCCAGCAGCCCAGGACAGGGGCCTTTAGATACGCAGTATTTT; CDR3: CASSPGQGPLDTQYF
J: TRBJ1-2; D: TRBD1; V: TRBV29-1; size: -; length: 14; DNA: TGCAGCGTGGCGACAGGGAATTTTAACTATGGCTACACCTTC; CDR3: CSVATGNFNYGYTF
J: TRBJ1-4; D: TRBD1; V: TRBV5-1; size: -; length: 16; DNA: TGCGCCAGCAGCTTAACCCCAGGGGGCACTAATGAAAAACTGTTTTTT; CDR3: CASSLTPGGTNEKLFF
J: TRBJ2-5; D: TRBD1; V: TRBV5-1; size: -; length: 15; DNA: TGCGCCAGCAGCTTGGCGGACAGGGGAGAAAAGACCCAGTACTTC; CDR3: CASSLADRGEKTQYF
J: TRBJ1-4; D: -; V: TRBV6-5; size: -; length: 14; DNA: TGTGCCAACATCGGGAGGACCTCTAATGAAAAACTGTTTTTT; CDR3: CANIGRTSNEKLFF
J: TRBJ1-4; D: TRBD1; V: TRBV5-4; size: few; length: 15; DNA: TGTGCCAGCAGCTCGCGGACAGGGATAAATGAAAAACTGTTTTTT; CDR3: CASSSRTGINEKLFF